This TCR beta chain emerged from a study of CD8 T cells in Susac syndrome (dated by TCRdb to the late 2010s). Looking at the study overall: The study used repertoire sequencing to test whether antigen drove CD8+ T cell activation and differentiation in Susac syndrome.

High-throughput TCR beta sequencing profiled peripheral blood CD8+ and CD4+ T cells from healthy donors, Susac syndrome patients and multiple sclerosis patients. Healthy donors were included as age- and sex-matched controls. Bulk CD8+ and CD4+ T cells were purified magnetically by negative isolation, whereas CD8+ TEMRA cells were enriched by FACS. Blood was collected in EDTA tubes and processed within 24 hours, with PBMCs isolated through density gradient centrifugation. PBMCs destined for TCR sequencing were cryopreserved in liquid nitrogen and later thawed in a 37 °C water bath. A purity of at least 90% was achieved for sorted or isolated CD4+, CD8+ and CD8+ TEMRA cells. RNA was extracted using the RNeasy kit, and about 0.45 to 1 ug of the RNA was reverse transcribed with random hexamers. The immunoSEQ multiplex PCR assay, covering 54 Vbeta and 13 Jbeta segments, was used to amplify TCR beta CDR3 regions. Bias from PCR amplification was corrected by using a synthetic template baseline for primer optimization and for computational correction. As for how the authors treated the data: Reads were annotated to V, D and J genes per IMGT and analyzed with immunoSEQ Analyzer, keeping only productive sequences. To calculate clonality, Shannon entropy was normalized by log2 of the number of productive unique sequences and then subtracted from one. Public and private clones were assessed among the 100 most prevalent clones of each patient and control. A clone was defined as Susac-specific if it was absent from the healthy and MS cohorts, from 1052 published viral clones and from other ImmuneACCESS disease sequences. TCRdb reanalyzed the raw reads on its own, using fastp at Q25 for trimming and MiXCR for clone calling, and kept in-frame beta chains. Rows are combined by CDR3 protein, so each entry shows the most common genes and DNA. The V and J calls shown here were made by TCRdb, not taken from the authors' results. The sample contains 140,000 to 150,000 distinct CDR3 sequences, roughly 94% of them found a single time. The ten largest account for nearly 0.085% of the sample.

Study-level results and caveats: The number of individuals in the TCR sequencing and HLA analysis was recognized as being relatively small.

V is cut by 3 bases and J by 4 bases, and the space between the germline ends is 12 bases. The germline V gene (reference sequence) sets CDR1 to DFQATT and CDR2 to SNEGSKA. From its cysteine to its phenylalanine, the CDR3 spans 14 amino acids. Of the read, only the CDR3 DNA is kept; its 42 bases are in frame from base 1. A word on this clonotype: This receptor's antigen is unknown. It has no much larger one-base neighbor in the sample; base qualities were not kept.

The chain was built from TRBV20-1 and TRBJ2-2; D gene: possibly TRBD2, on 5 matching bases. Sequences were obtained from CD4+ T cells from PBMCs. The source of this sequence is a human donor in good health. This receptor has the CDR3 CSASRPAGTGELFF. The DNA reads TGCAGTGCTAGTCGTCCGGCGGGCACCGGGGAGCTGTTTTTT.